This T cell receptor beta chain comes out of a study of identical twins. TCRdb analysed the 5' RACE reads with MiXCR anew, one entry per CDR3 protein. The sample contains a few hundred thousand distinct CDR3 sequences, approximately 14% of which appear only once. Trimming left V 0 bases short and J 3 bases short, with 20 bases between. Germline lookup yields CDR1 LGHNA and CDR2 YNFKEQ. The CDR3 runs to 18 residues. In addition, the sample was reused for a study of yellow fever vaccine responses in identical twins. That work contributes: Twin vaccine T cell responses reportedly seemed partly convergent, partly personalized.

The sequencing input was CD4+ T cells sorted from blood. The V and J genes are TRBV4-2 and TRBJ1-2; D ambiguous. The TCR sequence derives from a woman aged 18-29 years in good health. The CDR3 here is CASSQDAVRPRGYYGYTF. CDR3 nucleotides: TGTGCCAGCAGCCAAGATGCGGTGAGGCCCCGAGGGTACTATGGCTACACCTTC.